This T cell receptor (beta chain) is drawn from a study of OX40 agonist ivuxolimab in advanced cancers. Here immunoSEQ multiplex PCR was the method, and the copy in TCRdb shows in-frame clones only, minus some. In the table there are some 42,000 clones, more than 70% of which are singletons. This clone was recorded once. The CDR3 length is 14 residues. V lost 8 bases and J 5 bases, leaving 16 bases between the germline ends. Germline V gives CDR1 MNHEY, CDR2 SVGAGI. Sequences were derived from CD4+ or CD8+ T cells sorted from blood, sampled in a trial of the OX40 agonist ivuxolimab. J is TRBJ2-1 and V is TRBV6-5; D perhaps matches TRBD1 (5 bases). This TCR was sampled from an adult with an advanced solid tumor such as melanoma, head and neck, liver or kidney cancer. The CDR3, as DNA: TGTGCCAGCCGAAAAGACAGTCAAGACAATGAGCAGTTCTTC. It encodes CASRKDSQDNEQFF.